Listed here is a single T cell receptor (beta chain). Its antigen is undetermined. This may be a read error: a much more frequent sequence differs by one nucleotide. The data were taken from a study of vaccination and CD4 T cells after COVID-19. Study-wide background: Post-vaccine sample collection happened at a median of approximately 79 days after dose two, ranging 14 to 241. Stimulation used overlapping spike peptides from SARS-CoV-2, HCoV-NL63, HCoV-OC43 and HCoV-229E. Overall study results and limits: Convalescent participants were relatively few, and none had early post-infection timepoints studied.

Described treatment: 10-day PBMC culture with coronavirus spike peptide pools or control peptides (ViraFEST assay). Cell culture was performed with under 2.5 million PBMCs per well in the presence of about 11 IU/ml IL-2 and approximately 9.6 ug/ml peptide pools. The study sequenced cultured CD4+ T cell DNA using the Oncomine TCR Beta short-read assay. Using its own MiXCR run on the PCR reads, TCRdb lists one record per CDR3 protein. The table includes about 14,000 distinct CDR3 sequences, less than 65% detected once. This CDR3 contains 15 residues. CDR1 is SGHNT and CDR2 is YENEEA in the germline V gene. Trimming took 0 bases from V and 3 from J, leaving 9 bases between them.

The clonotype comes from a human donor who had recovered from COVID-19. The sequencing here drew on CD4+ T cells from blood, cultured in vitro, taken before SARS-CoV-2 vaccination. The V call is TRBV11-3, the J call TRBJ2-1, with D unresolved. The CDR3 spells CASSLDLRCYNEQFF. CDR3 DNA sequence: TGTGCCAGCAGCTTAGATCTTCGGTGCTACAATGAGCAGTTCTTC.